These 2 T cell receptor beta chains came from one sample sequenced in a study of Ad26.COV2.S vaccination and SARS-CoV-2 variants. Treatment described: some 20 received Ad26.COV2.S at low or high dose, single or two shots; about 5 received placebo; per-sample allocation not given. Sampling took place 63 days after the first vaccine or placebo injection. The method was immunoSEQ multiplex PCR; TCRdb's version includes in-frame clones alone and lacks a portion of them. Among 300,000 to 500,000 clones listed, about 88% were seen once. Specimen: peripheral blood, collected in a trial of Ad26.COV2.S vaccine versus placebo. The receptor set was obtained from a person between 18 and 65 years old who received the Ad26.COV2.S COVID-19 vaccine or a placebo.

Here the CDR3 reads CASSPFAVDTQYF. Here the CDR3 DNA reads TGTGCCAGCAGCCCCTTCGCGGTAGATACGCAGTATTTT. The J gene is TRBJ2-3, the V gene TRBV14; D not certain. The CDR3 consists of 13 residues. The germline CDR1 and CDR2 sequences are SGHDN and FVKESK. Trimming removed 4 bases at V and 5 bases at J, with 10 bases between.

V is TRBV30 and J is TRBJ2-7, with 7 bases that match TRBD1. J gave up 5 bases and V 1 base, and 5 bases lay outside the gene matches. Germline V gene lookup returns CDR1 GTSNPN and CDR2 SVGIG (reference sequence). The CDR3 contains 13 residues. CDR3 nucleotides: TGTGCCTGGAGTGAAATTACAGGGGACGAGCAGTACTTC. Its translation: CAWSEITGDEQYF.